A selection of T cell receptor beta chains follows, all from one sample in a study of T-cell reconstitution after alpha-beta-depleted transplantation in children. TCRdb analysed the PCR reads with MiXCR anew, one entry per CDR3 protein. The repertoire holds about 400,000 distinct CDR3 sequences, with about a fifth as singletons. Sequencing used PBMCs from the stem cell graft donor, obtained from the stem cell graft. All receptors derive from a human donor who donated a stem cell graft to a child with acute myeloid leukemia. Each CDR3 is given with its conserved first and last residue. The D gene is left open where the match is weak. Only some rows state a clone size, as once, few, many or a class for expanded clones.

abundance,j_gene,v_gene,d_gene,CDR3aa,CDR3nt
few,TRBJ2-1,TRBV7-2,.,CASSLSVRVPYNEQFF,TGTGCCAGCAGCTTATCGGTTCGGGTTCCTTACAATGAGCAGTTCTTC
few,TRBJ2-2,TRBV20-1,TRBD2,CSADMLGREVTGELFF,TGCAGTGCGGACATGTTGGGGCGGGAGGTTACCGGGGAGCTGTTTTTT
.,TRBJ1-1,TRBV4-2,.,CASSQDGRANTEAFF,TGTGCCAGCAGCCAAGACGGCAGGGCAAACACTGAAGCTTTCTTT
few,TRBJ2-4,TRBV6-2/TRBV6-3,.,CASRTSGARIQYF,TGTGCCAGCAGAACTTCCGGGGCCAGAATTCAGTACTTC
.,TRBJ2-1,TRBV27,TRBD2,CASSSPETSGTNEQFF,TGTGCCAGCAGTTCCCCTGAGACTAGCGGGACCAATGAGCAGTTCTTC
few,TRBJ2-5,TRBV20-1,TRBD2,CSASFLAAEMYQETQYF,TGCAGTGCTAGTTTCCTAGCGGCTGAGATGTACCAAGAGACCCAGTACTTC
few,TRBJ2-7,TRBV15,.,CATSRAGLSISYEQYF,TGTGCCACCAGCAGAGCGGGACTTTCCATCTCCTACGAGCAGTACTTC
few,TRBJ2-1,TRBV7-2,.,CASSLVDSGSYNEQFF,TGTGCCAGCAGCTTAGTCGACAGCGGGTCCTACAATGAGCAGTTCTTC
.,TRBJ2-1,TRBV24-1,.,CATSDFAALSYNEQFF,TGTGCCACCAGTGATTTCGCGGCTCTCTCCTACAATGAGCAGTTCTTC
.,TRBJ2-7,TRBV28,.,CAIIQGYEQYF,TGTGCCATCATACAGGGTTACGAGCAGTACTTC
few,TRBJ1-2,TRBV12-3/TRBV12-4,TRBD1,CASTGDRSNYGYTF,TGTGCCAGCACCGGGGACAGGTCTAACTATGGCTACACCTTC
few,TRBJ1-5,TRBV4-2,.,CASSQVQNNQPQHF,TGTGCCAGCAGCCAAGTTCAGAACAATCAGCCCCAGCATTTT
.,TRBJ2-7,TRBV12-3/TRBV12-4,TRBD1,CASRAGTGLYYEQYF,TGTGCCAGCAGAGCCGGGACAGGGCTATACTACGAGCAGTACTTC
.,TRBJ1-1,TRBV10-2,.,CASSRWVARDTEAFF,TGCGCCAGCAGTCGTTGGGTTGCCAGGGACACTGAAGCTTTCTTT
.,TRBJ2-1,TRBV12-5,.,CASGLPLNLSYNEQFF,TGTGCTAGTGGTTTACCACTGAACCTATCCTACAATGAGCAGTTCTTC
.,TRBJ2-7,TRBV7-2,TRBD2,CASSGTSSRYEQYF,TGTGCCAGCAGCGGGACTAGCAGTCGCTACGAGCAGTACTTC
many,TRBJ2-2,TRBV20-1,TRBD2,CSARTSGRILTGELFF,TGCAGTGCTAGGACTAGCGGGAGGATCCTCACCGGGGAGCTGTTTTTT
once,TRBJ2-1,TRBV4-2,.,CASSQGMTSRGNNEQFF,TGTGCCAGCAGCCAAGGTATGACTAGTCGGGGCAACAATGAGCAGTTCTTC
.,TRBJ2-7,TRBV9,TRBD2,CASSVDSGGLGYEQYF,TGTGCCAGCAGCGTAGATAGTGGGGGACTAGGGTACGAGCAGTACTTC
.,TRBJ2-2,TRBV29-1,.,CSVDRGYSGELFF,TGCAGCGTTGACAGGGGATATTCCGGGGAGCTGTTTTTT
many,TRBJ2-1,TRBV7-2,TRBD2,CASSFAGGRDEQFF,TGTGCCAGCAGCTTCGCGGGAGGTAGAGATGAGCAGTTCTTC
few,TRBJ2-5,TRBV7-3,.,CASSLGVVETQYF,TGTGCCAGCAGCTTAGGAGTTGTAGAGACCCAGTACTTC
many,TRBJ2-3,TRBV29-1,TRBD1,CSVDRDRGPDTQYF,TGCAGCGTTGACCGGGACAGGGGCCCAGATACGCAGTATTTT
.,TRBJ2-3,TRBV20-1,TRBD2,CSAGGQASGSNVADTQYF,TGCAGTGCCGGGGGTCAGGCTAGCGGGAGTAACGTGGCAGATACGCAGTATTTT
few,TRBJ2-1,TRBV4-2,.,CASSQDGTVNEQFF,TGTGCCAGCAGCCAAGATGGAACAGTAAATGAGCAGTTCTTC
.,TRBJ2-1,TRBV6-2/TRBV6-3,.,CASKGGGYYNEQFF,TGTGCCAGCAAGGGCGGGGGCTATTACAATGAGCAGTTCTTC
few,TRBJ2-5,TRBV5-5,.,CASSLGVAASMKETQYF,TGTGCCAGCAGCTTGGGTGTAGCGGCCTCTATGAAAGAGACCCAGTACTTC
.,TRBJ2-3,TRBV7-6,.,CASSLEGDTDTQYF,TGTGCCAGCAGCTTGGAGGGGGACACAGATACGCAGTATTTT
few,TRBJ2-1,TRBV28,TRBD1,CASSLGDRGTYNEQFF,TGTGCCAGCAGTTTGGGGGACAGGGGAACCTACAATGAGCAGTTCTTC